Listed here are 5 T cell receptor beta chains from one sample, sequenced in a study of blood T cell repertoires in COVID-19. Here immunoSEQ multiplex PCR was the method, and the copy in TCRdb shows in-frame clones only, minus some. The sample lists under 200,000 clones, about 90% seen once, with 7.5% to 10% in the top ten. Material: PBMCs or T cells enriched from blood (not recorded which). The receptors shown here come from a woman between 18 and 29 years old who had recovered from COVID-19.

The V gene is TRBV28, the J gene TRBJ2-1; D perhaps matches TRBD1 (6 bases). Germline V gene data show CDR1 as MDHEN and CDR2 as SYDVKM. V lost 1 base, J lost 9 bases, and 10 bases lay in between. This CDR3 comprises 13 residues. The CDR3 loop is CASSLYRVGEQFF. DNA for the CDR3: TGTGCCAGCAGTTTATACAGGGTGGGTGAGCAGTTCTTC.

V is TRBV3-1 (or the pseudogene TRBV3-2) and J is TRBJ1-6; possible D gene TRBD1, 5 bases. Trimming removed 4 bases from V and 0 bases from J, with 10 bases in between. The CDR3 length is 16 residues. Looked up from germline, CDR1 is LGHDT and CDR2 is YNNKEL (reference sequence). In DNA form, the CDR3 reads TGTGCCAGCAGCCTCGGGGGAAACTCCTATAATTCACCCCTCCACTTT. This gives the protein CASSLGGNSYNSPLHF.

Details on this clone: This same CDR3 is encoded by further DNA sequences in the sample. The J gene is TRBJ1-3, the V gene TRBV9, with D maybe TRBD1 (5 bases). This CDR3 is 14 amino acids long. Germline CDR1 is SGDLS and CDR2 is YYNGEE. Trimming stripped 0 bases from V and 2 bases from J, with 6 bases between. The CDR3 loop reads CASSVGGAGNTIYF. For the CDR3, the DNA is TGTGCCAGCAGCGTAGGGGGGGCTGGAAACACCATATATTTT.

The chain combines TRBV11-2 with TRBJ1-3, with D maybe TRBD1 (5 bases). This CDR3 region has 14 residues. Germline assignment: CDR1 SGHAT and CDR2 FQNNGV. V was clipped by 5 bases and J by 6 bases, with 14 bases between them. The CDR3 nucleotides are TGTGCCAGCAGCCCCAGGGAGGGCACAAACACCATATATTTT. Translating it yields CASSPREGTNTIYF.

CDR3 residues: CASSPTGTNTEAFF. The CDR3 nucleotides read TGTGCCAGCAGCCCGACAGGGACGAACACTGAAGCTTTCTTT. V gene TRBV27 combines with J gene TRBJ1-1; 7 bases match TRBD1. The V gene's germline CDR1 is MNHEY and CDR2 SMNVEV (reference sequence). The CDR3 contains 14 residues. After removal of 6 bases from V and 1 base from J, the junction contained 5 bases not matched to a gene.